What follows are 26 T cell receptor beta chains derived from one specimen sequenced in a study of blood T cell repertoires in COVID-19. Clones were read by immunoSEQ multiplex PCR, and TCRdb kept only the in-frame ones, dropping some. The sample lists 270,000 or so clones; approximately 86% were seen once. Sample: peripheral blood. The source is a man aged 40-50 years with active or convalescent COVID-19.

J is TRBJ1-2 and V is TRBV9; D not certain. The V end was cut by 0 bases, the J end by 8 bases, with 11 bases between. Germline V gene sequence: CDR1 SGDLS, CDR2 YYNGEE. This CDR3 has 13 residues. CDR3 nucleotides: TGTGCCAGCAGCGTAGTTCCCTCTGAGGGCTACACCTTC. This encodes CASSVVPSEGYTF.

The chain links TRBV9 to TRBJ1-1; 7 bases map to TRBD1. Germline CDR1 and CDR2: SGDLS and YYNGEE. Trimming cost V 3 bases and J 1 base; bases outside gene matches: 6. This CDR3 has 15 residues. CDR3 region: CASSGGTARNTEAFF. The CDR3 region has the DNA TGTGCCAGCAGCGGCGGGACAGCCAGGAACACTGAAGCTTTCTTT. The variable domain in full, with the rest retrieved from reference TRBV9 and TRBJ1-1, is DSGVTQTPKHLITATGQRVTLRCSPRSGDLSVYWYQQSLDQGLQFLIQYYNGEERAKGNILERFSAQQFPDLHSELNLSSLELGDSALYFCASSGGTARNTEAFFGQGTRLTVV.

This chain joins TRBV5-1 and TRBJ1-1, with D tentatively TRBD1 (5 bases). Germline V gene lookup returns CDR1 SGHRS and CDR2 YFSETQ. The CDR3 totals 13 residues. V dropped 8 bases and J dropped 4 bases, with 15 bases sitting between them. CDR3 loop: CASVSGLGTEAFF. The CDR3, as DNA: TGCGCCAGTGTTTCAGGGTTAGGCACTGAAGCTTTCTTT.

The chain links TRBV11-2 to TRBJ1-1; D remains unclear. Germline loops: CDR1 SGHAT, CDR2 FQNNGV. This CDR3 is 16 amino acids long. The V end lost 1 base, the J end lost 2 bases, and 14 bases lay between the germline ends. The CDR3: CASSLAGPGSNTEAFF. In DNA form, the CDR3 reads TGTGCCAGCAGCTTAGCTGGGCCCGGGAGCAACACTGAAGCTTTCTTT.

The chain links TRBV19 to TRBJ2-7; 7 bases align to TRBD1. Looked up from germline, CDR1 is LNHDA and CDR2 is SQIVND (reference sequence). This CDR3 has 15 amino acids. V lost 4 bases, J lost 1 base, and 7 bases stayed unmatched. CDR3 region: CASSTRRTGSYEQYF. As DNA, the CDR3 is TGTGCCAGTAGTACCCGAAGGACAGGATCCTACGAGCAGTACTTC. Looking up the rest from reference TRBV19 and TRBJ2-7 gives the full variable domain: DGGITQSPKYLFRKEGQNVTLSCEQNLNHDAMYWYRQDPGQGLRLIYYSQIVNDFQKGDIAEGYSVSREKKESFPLTVTSAQKNPTAFYLCASSTRRTGSYEQYFGPGTRLTVT.

This clone was counted once. The chain carries TRBV7-9 and TRBJ2-2; 15 bases are a match to TRBD2. The germline V gene encodes CDR1 SEHNR and CDR2 FQNEAQ (reference sequence). CDR3 size: 19 residues. V trimming: 8 bases; J trimming: 4 bases; junction bases outside the gene matches: 14. The CDR3 region has the DNA TGTGCCAGCCGCCCTCGCGGACTAGCGGGGGGGCGGGGCACCGGGGAGCTGTTTTTT. This gives the protein CASRPRGLAGGRGTGELFF.

In DNA, the CDR3 is TGTGCCTGGAGTTATCAGGGAGAGACCCAGTACTTC. Translated, it gives CAWSYQGETQYF. The chain recombines TRBV30 with TRBJ2-5; D might be TRBD1 (5 bases). The germline V gene has CDR1 GTSNPN and CDR2 SVGIG (reference sequence). The CDR3 consists of 12 residues. The V end lost 2 bases, the J end lost 4 bases, and 8 bases lay between the germline ends. The full variable domain, its missing parts supplied by reference TRBV30 and TRBJ2-5, is SQTIHQWPATLVQPVGSPLSLECTVEGTSNPNLYWYRQAAGRGLQLLFYSVGIGQISSEVPQNLSASRPQDRQFILSSKKLLLSDSGFYLCAWSYQGETQYFGPGTRLLVL.

The rearrangement joins TRBV6-6 to TRBJ2-3; the match to TRBD2 covers 13 bases. Germline assignment: CDR1 MNHNY and CDR2 SVGAGI (reference sequence). With V trimmed by 5 bases and J by 2 bases, 7 bases remained unmatched. This CDR3 is built from 17 residues. CDR3 sequence (DNA): TGTGCCAGCAGTCTCTCACTAGCGGGAGGGACCACAGATACGCAGTATTTT. It translates to CASSLSLAGGTTDTQYF.

The CDR3 region is CAWSVDRVGAEAFF. The CDR3 DNA sequence: TGTGCCTGGAGTGTCGACAGGGTGGGAGCTGAAGCTTTCTTT. The V gene is TRBV30, the J gene TRBJ1-1; TRBD1 aligns across 7 bases. This CDR3 comprises 14 residues. Germline values: CDR1 GTSNPN, CDR2 SVGIG (reference sequence). The trim removed 0 bases at V and 6 bases at J, leaving 7 bases unmatched.

CDR3 sequence reads: CASSPGGEAFF. For the CDR3, the DNA is TGCGCCAGCAGCCCCGGAGGTGAAGCTTTCTTT. The chain uses TRBV4-1 and TRBJ1-1; D is ambiguous. The germline gives CDR1 MGHRA, CDR2 YSYEKL. The CDR3 runs 11 residues. V dropped 4 bases and J dropped 7 bases, with 7 bases sitting between them.

This sequence joins TRBV9 and TRBJ2-7; 7 nucleotides agree with TRBD2. V shed 4 bases and J 3 bases; nucleotides not matched to a gene: 13. The germline gives CDR1 SGDLS, CDR2 YYNGEE. The CDR3 consists of 16 residues. CDR3 in DNA: TGTGCCAGCAGCTCCTCCGTGAGTCTAGCGGTCTACGAGCAGTACTTC. It translates to CASSSSVSLAVYEQYF. Looking up the rest from reference TRBV9 and TRBJ2-7 gives the full variable domain: DSGVTQTPKHLITATGQRVTLRCSPRSGDLSVYWYQQSLDQGLQFLIQYYNGEERAKGNILERFSAQQFPDLHSELNLSSLELGDSALYFCASSSSVSLAVYEQYFGPGTRLTVT.

The J gene is TRBJ1-5, the V gene TRBV24-1; D is perhaps TRBD1 (5 bases). CDR1 and CDR2 (germline): KGHDR, SFDVKD. V lost 6 bases to trimming and J lost 0 bases, with 8 bases between them. This CDR3 is 14 amino acids long. The CDR3 DNA reads TGTGCCACCAGTCGACAGAATAGCAATCAGCCCCAGCATTTT. It specifies CATSRQNSNQPQHF.

The V gene is TRBV19, the J gene TRBJ2-1; 8 bases align to TRBD1. Per the germline V gene, CDR1 is LNHDA and CDR2 is SQIVND (reference sequence). V shed 7 bases and J 8 bases; nucleotides not matched to a gene: 7. The CDR3 spans 13 residues. CDR3 in amino acids: CASKRTGNDEQFF. Here the CDR3 DNA reads TGTGCCAGTAAGCGGACAGGGAACGATGAGCAGTTCTTC. The full variable domain, in which reference TRBV19 and TRBJ2-1 provide the parts outside the CDR3, is DGGITQSPKYLFRKEGQNVTLSCEQNLNHDAMYWYRQDPGQGLRLIYYSQIVNDFQKGDIAEGYSVSREKKESFPLTVTSAQKNPTAFYLCASKRTGNDEQFFGPGTRLTVL.

The chain has TRBV11-2 and TRBJ1-4; 9 nucleotides line up with TRBD1. V dropped 7 bases and J dropped 5; count of bases not matched to a gene: 5. The CDR3 length is 14 residues. Germline values: CDR1 SGHAT, CDR2 FQNNGV. The CDR3 region is CASNIGTGNEKLFF. In DNA form, the CDR3 reads TGTGCCAGCAACATCGGGACAGGGAATGAAAAACTGTTTTTT.

The gene calls are TRBV9 and TRBJ2-5; 8 bases map to TRBD2. Germline V CDR1 and CDR2: SGDLS, YYNGEE. The CDR3 has 16 amino acids. The V segment lost 0 bases and the J segment 5 bases; nucleotides outside the gene matches: 9. The CDR3 here is CASSVGVSGEPETQYF. In DNA form, the CDR3 reads TGTGCCAGCAGCGTAGGTGTTAGCGGGGAGCCGGAGACCCAGTACTTC.

The gene calls are TRBV2 and TRBJ1-5, with 7 bases fitting TRBD1. CDR1 and CDR2 (germline): SNHLY, FYNNEI. CDR3 length: 16 amino acids. Unmatched junction bases numbered 6, after V lost 4 bases and J lost 0 bases. This chain's CDR3 is CASSAVGQVSNQPQHF. The CDR3 DNA is TGTGCCAGCAGTGCCGTAGGACAGGTTAGCAATCAGCCCCAGCATTTT. The full variable domain, in which reference TRBV2 and TRBJ1-5 provide the parts outside the CDR3, is EPEVTQTPSHQVTQMGQEVILRCVPISNHLYFYWYRQILGQKVEFLVSFYNNEISEKSEIFDDQFSVERPDGSNFTLKIRSTKLEDSAMYFCASSAVGQVSNQPQHFGDGTRLSIL.

This chain joins TRBV9 and TRBJ1-3; D gene uncertain. Per germline, CDR1 SGDLS and CDR2 YYNGEE. The CDR3 sequence is 15 residues long. V was trimmed by 2 bases and J by 2 bases, leaving 11 bases between them. As DNA, the CDR3 is TGTGCCAGCAGCGTTGGGAGGAATACTGGAAACACCATATATTTT. Protein sequence: CASSVGRNTGNTIYF.

J is TRBJ1-5 and V is TRBV24-1; possible D gene TRBD1, 6 bases. There are 14 residues in the CDR3. V was pared by 5 bases and J by 5 bases, with 12 bases between. Per germline, CDR1 KGHDR and CDR2 SFDVKD. CDR3 in amino acids: CATSGTEGYQPQHF. In DNA form, the CDR3 reads TGTGCCACCAGTGGGACAGAGGGGTATCAGCCCCAGCATTTT.

The gene calls are TRBV5-4 and TRBJ2-2; perhaps TRBD2 as D (5 bases). V lost 3 bases to trimming and J lost 2 bases, with 11 bases between them. The CDR3 totals 15 residues. In germline, CDR1 is SGHNT, CDR2 YYREEE (reference sequence). This CDR3 is CASSSGGSNTGELFF. The CDR3 nucleotides are TGTGCCAGCAGCTCCGGAGGAAGTAACACCGGGGAGCTGTTTTTT.

The chain is built from TRBV28 and TRBJ1-2, with 8 positions matching TRBD1. The CDR3 contains 13 residues. Germline V lookup: CDR1 MDHEN, CDR2 SYDVKM. Trimming removed 3 bases from V and 4 bases from J; junction bases left unmatched: 1. This CDR3 reads CASSLGQVYGYTF. CDR3 nucleotides: TGTGCCAGCAGTTTGGGACAGGTCTATGGCTACACCTTC.

The V and J genes are TRBV19 and TRBJ1-3; D is perhaps TRBD1 (6 bases). V shed 6 bases and J shed 0 bases, with 15 bases lying between them. Germline CDR1 and CDR2: LNHDA and SQIVND (reference sequence). CDR3 length: 16 amino acids. CDR3 loop: CASSNKDRSSGNTIYF. The CDR3 DNA reads as TGTGCCAGTAGCAATAAAGACAGGAGCTCTGGAAACACCATATATTTT.

The V call is TRBV6-2 or TRBV6-3, the J call TRBJ2-7, with 8 bases identical to TRBD2. There are 15 residues in the CDR3. Looked up from germline, CDR1 is MNHEY and CDR2 is SVGEGT. Losses at the gene ends were 4 bases for V and 3 bases for J; bases not matched to a gene: 8. CDR3 coding DNA: TGTGCCAGCAGTTCCCCGGCGGGGGGTAACTACGAGCAGTACTTC. Translating it yields CASSSPAGGNYEQYF.

The rearrangement links TRBV6-6 to TRBJ1-2; 8 nucleotides align to TRBD1. V was pared by 6 bases and J by 4 bases, with 10 bases of the junction left unmatched. Germline V gives CDR1 MNHNY, CDR2 SVGAGI (reference sequence). The CDR3 is 15 residues long. The CDR3: CASSPLRTGTYGYTF. The CDR3 nucleotides are TGTGCCAGCAGCCCTCTTCGGACAGGGACCTATGGCTACACCTTC.

J is TRBJ2-5 and V is TRBV11-3; the match to TRBD2 covers 7 bases. The CDR3 is 17 amino acids. Germline V gene lookup returns CDR1 SGHNT and CDR2 YENEEA. The junction had 13 bases not matched to a gene; V was cut back by 1 base and J by 5 bases. The CDR3: CASSLGISAGVEETQYF. The CDR3 region has the DNA TGTGCCAGCAGCTTAGGGATTTCGGCGGGAGTAGAGGAGACCCAGTACTTC.

V is TRBV5-1 and J is TRBJ2-7; 7 bases line up with TRBD2. Germline CDR1 reads SGHRS; CDR2 reads YFSETQ. The CDR3 has 14 residues. With 2 bases clipped from V and 3 bases from J, the junction kept 5 bases outside the gene matches. The CDR3 nucleotides read TGCGCCAGCAGCTTCGTGGGGGGGAGCTACGAGCAGTACTTC. Its protein product is CASSFVGGSYEQYF.

The rearrangement joins TRBV24-1 to TRBJ2-2, with 7 bases lining up with TRBD2. V trimming: 9 bases; J trimming: 4 bases; junction bases outside the gene matches: 7. This CDR3 is built from 14 residues. Germline lookup yields CDR1 KGHDR and CDR2 SFDVKD. The CDR3 DNA sequence: TGTGCCACCGGGGCGGGAGCGGGCACCGGGGAGCTGTTTTTT. This encodes CATGAGAGTGELFF.